This TCR beta chain appears in the sequencing data of a study of cytomegalovirus exposure and HLA in healthy donors. The PCR was carried out with 60 Vbeta primers and 13 Jbeta primers. This table comes from immunoSEQ multiplex PCR, and its TCRdb copy is limited to in-frame clones, with some not included. The sample records more than 95,000 clones, around 75% being singletons. The CDR3 covers 14 residues. Germline assignment: CDR1 SGHDT and CDR2 YYEEEE. The V gene lost 3 bases and the J gene lost 6 bases, with 16 bases spanning the gap. V gene TRBV5-6 combines with J gene TRBJ2-7; tentatively, D is TRBD2 (6 bases). Sequencing was done on a sample of PBMCs. This TCR was sampled from a woman aged 45-59 years in good health and CMV-seronegative. CDR3 region: CASSSGGQWPEQYF. CDR3 coding DNA: TGTGCCAGCAGCTCAGGAGGGCAGTGGCCCGAGCAGTACTTC.